The 30 T cell receptor beta chains in this list originate from one sample, sequenced in a study of blood T cell repertoires in COVID-19. Generated by immunoSEQ multiplex PCR, the TCRdb table keeps only in-frame clones and is missing some. The table records 11,000 to 15,000 clones, roughly 89% of them present only once. Specimen: peripheral blood. These receptors originate from a human donor in a cohort sampled during active COVID-19.

This rearrangement joins TRBV5-6 to TRBJ2-3; 8 bases align to TRBD1. The J segment lost 6 bases and the V segment lost 4 bases, leaving 16 bases of the junction unmatched. CDR1 SGHDT and CDR2 YYEEEE come from the germline V gene. CDR3 size: 17 residues. CDR3 residues: CASSPAGFGTGMDTQYF. The CDR3 DNA follows: TGTGCCAGCAGCCCGGCGGGATTCGGGACAGGTATGGATACGCAGTATTTT.

The chain uses TRBV5-8 and TRBJ2-2, with TRBD2 matching 14 bases. Germline V gives CDR1 SGHTS, CDR2 YDEGEE. CDR3 length equals 18 residues. The junction had 8 bases not matched to a gene; V was cut back by 3 bases and J by 4 bases. This CDR3 is CASSSTGTSGRGTGELFF. DNA of the CDR3: TGTGCCAGCAGCTCAACCGGGACTAGCGGGAGAGGCACCGGGGAGCTGTTTTTT.

This chain links TRBV11-1 with TRBJ2-1, with 11 nucleotides matching TRBD2. With 2 bases clipped from V and 9 bases from J, the junction kept 6 bases outside the gene matches. The germline gives CDR1 SGHAT, CDR2 FQDESV (reference sequence). The CDR3 is 15 amino acids. CDR3 in DNA: TGTGCCAGCAGCTTAAAACTAGCGGGAGCCACTGAGCAGTTCTTC. This sequence encodes CASSLKLAGATEQFF.

The V call is TRBV14, the J call TRBJ2-5; TRBD2 is a possible D gene (5 bases). Germline V CDR1 and CDR2: SGHDN, FVKESK. Trimming took off 4 bases at V and 5 bases at J, with 23 bases between the two ends. This CDR3 is 17 amino acids long. The DNA of the CDR3 is TGTGCCAGCAGCCCTCCCCCTGACGGAAACCGAGGGGAGACCCAGTACTTC. Translating it yields CASSPPPDGNRGETQYF.

This chain links TRBV29-1 with TRBJ1-5; D perhaps matches TRBD1 (5 bases). Germline V lookup: CDR1 SQVTM, CDR2 ANQGSEA. The CDR3 has 15 amino acids. The V end lost 4 bases, the J end lost 4 bases, and 17 bases lay between the germline ends. CDR3 nucleotide sequence: TGCAGCGTTGGCCAGGGATCAGGGTCTAATCAGCCCCAGCATTTT. Translation: CSVGQGSGSNQPQHF.

The rearrangement uses TRBV5-1 and TRBJ2-1; TRBD1 agrees at 8 bases. Germline CDR1 is SGHRS and CDR2 is YFSETQ. V trimming: 5 bases; J trimming: 4 bases; junction bases outside the gene matches: 17. The CDR3 has 18 amino acids. CDR3 nucleotides: TGCGCCAGCAGTCCAAACCTTAACGACAGGGGCGCTTACAATGAGCAGTTCTTC. Its translation is CASSPNLNDRGAYNEQFF.

This clone was observed a single time. V usage is TRBV10-2 and J usage is TRBJ1-6, with D possibly TRBD1 on 5 matching bases. Trimming stripped 8 bases from V and 4 bases from J, with 9 bases between. Germline V lookup: CDR1 WSHSY, CDR2 SAAADI. This CDR3 region has 13 residues. CDR3 bases: TGCGCCAGCGGATCAGGGTATAATTCACCCCTCCACTTT. Protein product: CASGSGYNSPLHF.

The V call is TRBV10-1, the J call TRBJ2-1, with 11 bases aligning to TRBD2. From germline, CDR1 is WNHNN and CDR2 SYGVQD (reference sequence). The J segment lost 0 bases and the V segment lost 10 bases, leaving 5 bases of the junction unmatched. The length of the CDR3 is 15 residues. The CDR3 region has the DNA TGCGCCAACCTGACTAGCGGGGACTCCTACAATGAGCAGTTCTTC. Residues: CANLTSGDSYNEQFF.

The rearrangement uses TRBV6-4 and TRBJ2-2; D may be TRBD2 (6 bases). Germline V gene lookup returns CDR1 MRHNA and CDR2 SNTAGT. The CDR3 runs to 15 residues. Deletions cut 4 bases from V and 6 bases from J, with 15 bases between. The CDR3 DNA reads as TGTGCCAGCAGTGCTAGTCTAGCGTTAGCCGGGGAGCTGTTTTTT. Translated: CASSASLALAGELFF.

The V call is TRBV5-1, the J call TRBJ2-1; 9 bases line up with TRBD1. The length of the CDR3 is 14 residues. Germline V CDR1 and CDR2: SGHRS, YFSETQ. The junction had 6 bases not matched to a gene; V was cut back by 2 bases and J by 9 bases. The CDR3 sequence: CASSLAGQGFEQFF. CDR3 DNA sequence: TGCGCCAGCAGCTTAGCGGGACAGGGATTTGAGCAGTTCTTC.

This sequence joins TRBV30 and TRBJ1-2, with no clear D. This CDR3 has 16 residues. The V gene's germline CDR1 is GTSNPN and CDR2 SVGIG (reference sequence). V was clipped by 0 bases and J by 6 bases, with 20 bases between them. CDR3 bases: TGTGCCTGGAGTGTGGAGGGTCCTGATTCGTGGGATGGCTACACCTTC. As protein: CAWSVEGPDSWDGYTF.

The rearrangement uses TRBV24-1 and TRBJ1-6; tentative D call: TRBD1 (6 bases). Per germline, CDR1 KGHDR and CDR2 SFDVKD. The CDR3 is 19 amino acids. V dropped 0 bases and J dropped 5 bases, with 19 bases sitting between them. The CDR3 loop is CATSDLLPDRPHNNSPLHF. In DNA, the CDR3 is TGTGCCACCAGTGATTTGCTTCCCGACAGGCCGCATAATAATTCACCCCTCCACTTT.

The chain employs TRBV7-9 and TRBJ2-5; 9 positions match TRBD2. Germline V gives CDR1 SEHNR, CDR2 FQNEAQ (reference sequence). The CDR3 sequence is 15 residues long. The V gene end was trimmed by 4 bases and the J gene end by 4 bases; junction bases not matched to a gene: 7. The chain's CDR3 is CASSSLAGARETQYF. Written as DNA, the CDR3 is TGTGCCAGCAGCTCTTTAGCGGGAGCTAGAGAGACCCAGTACTTC.

The chain employs TRBV6-6 and TRBJ1-5, with D possibly matching TRBD1 (6 bases). The V end lost 5 bases, the J end lost 6 bases, and 14 bases lay between the germline ends. Germline CDR1 reads MNHNY; CDR2 reads SVGAGI (reference sequence). The CDR3 consists of 14 residues. CDR3 in amino acids: CASSNTGYGQPQHF. For the CDR3, the DNA is TGTGCCAGCAGTAACACAGGGTATGGTCAGCCCCAGCATTTT.

This chain connects TRBV3-1 (or the pseudogene TRBV3-2) to TRBJ2-3; tentatively, D is TRBD2 (5 bases). Germline CDR1 and CDR2: LGHDT and YNNKEL (reference sequence). CDR3 length equals 13 residues. V was shortened by 4 bases and J by 8 bases, with 13 bases between the two germline ends. The CDR3 loop reads CASSPLGRCTQYF. For the CDR3, the DNA is TGTGCCAGCAGCCCACTAGGGCGATGTACGCAGTATTTT.

The V and J genes are TRBV4-3 and TRBJ2-7, with TRBD1 matching 8 bases. Germline V gives CDR1 LGHNA, CDR2 YSLEER. With 0 bases clipped from V and 5 bases from J, the junction kept 9 bases outside the gene matches. The CDR3 is 16 amino acids. The CDR3 region is CASSQDVLGTGNEQYF. The DNA of the CDR3 is TGCGCCAGCAGCCAAGATGTTCTGGGGACAGGCAACGAGCAGTACTTC.

The chain couples TRBV11-2 to TRBJ1-1; D gene unclear. Germline values: CDR1 SGHAT, CDR2 FQNNGV. Deletions cut 1 base from V and 4 bases from J, with 4 bases between. The CDR3 loop spans 12 amino acids. As DNA, the CDR3 is TGTGCCAGCAGCTTAGGAGCCACTGAAGCTTTCTTT. It is translated as CASSLGATEAFF.

The CDR3 sequence is CASTPGLASSYEQYF. The DNA of the CDR3 is TGTGCCAGCACCCCGGGACTAGCGTCTTCCTACGAGCAGTACTTC. The V call is TRBV11-2, the J call TRBJ2-7; the match to TRBD2 covers 10 bases. The germline V gene encodes CDR1 SGHAT and CDR2 FQNNGV. J gave up 1 base and V 7 bases, and 7 bases lay outside the gene matches. The CDR3 runs 15 residues.

J is TRBJ2-2 and V is TRBV6-6, with TRBD2 matching over 16 bases. This CDR3 spans 16 amino acids. With V trimmed by 2 bases and J by 7 bases, 1 base remained unmatched. Germline V gene lookup returns CDR1 MNHNY and CDR2 SVGAGI (reference sequence). The CDR3 region is CASSYGTSGRDGELFF. The CDR3 region has the DNA TGTGCCAGCAGTTACGGGACTAGCGGGAGGGACGGGGAGCTGTTTTTT.

The chain employs TRBV28 and TRBJ1-5, with D perhaps TRBD1 (5 bases). With 8 bases removed from V and 7 bases from J, the gap between germline ends came to 18 bases. This CDR3 comprises 14 residues. CDR1 and CDR2 (germline): MDHEN, SYDVKM. The CDR3 loop is CASRWGRVGQPQHF. The CDR3 nucleotides are TGTGCCAGCCGCTGGGGGAGGGTTGGGCAGCCCCAGCATTTT.

The count of this clone is one. The chain recombines TRBV10-3 with TRBJ2-1, with 9 bases identical to TRBD2. This CDR3 region has 18 residues. The junction had 13 bases not matched to a gene; V was cut back by 5 bases and J by 2 bases. Germline CDR1 is ENHRY and CDR2 is SYGVKD. The CDR3 bases are TGTGCCATCAGTAGTTTCCTGTGGACTAGCGATACCTACAATGAGCAGTTCTTC. Translating it yields CAISSFLWTSDTYNEQFF.

The V gene is TRBV2, the J gene TRBJ1-6; the D gene is possibly TRBD1 (5 bases). The CDR3 spans 15 residues. V was pared by 2 bases and J by 9 bases, with 14 bases between. In germline, CDR1 is SNHLY, CDR2 FYNNEI. The CDR3 region is CASSEKLGGSSPLHF. DNA of the CDR3: TGTGCCAGCAGTGAAAAATTGGGGGGTTCTTCACCCCTCCACTTT.

This CDR3 reads CASSLGTFSYNEQFF. The CDR3 DNA is TGCGCCAGCAGCCTCGGGACTTTCTCCTACAATGAGCAGTTCTTC. J is TRBJ2-1 and V is TRBV4-1, with D maybe TRBD2 (6 bases). Germline V lookup: CDR1 MGHRA, CDR2 YSYEKL. Trimming left V 4 bases short and J 0 bases short, with 10 bases between. There are 15 residues in the CDR3.

This sequence joins TRBV12-3 or TRBV12-4 and TRBJ2-7; 9 bases agree with TRBD2. The length of the CDR3 is 13 residues. Trimming cost V 6 bases and J 1 base; bases outside gene matches: 1. The CDR3 nucleotides read TGTGCCAGCAGGCTAGCGGGATCCTACGAGCAGTACTTC. Translation gives CASRLAGSYEQYF.

This chain uses TRBV11-2 with TRBJ2-1; 8 nucleotides line up with TRBD1. The V segment lost 6 bases and the J segment 10 bases; nucleotides outside the gene matches: 5. Germline assignment: CDR1 SGHAT and CDR2 FQNNGV. The CDR3 is 12 amino acids. The CDR3 DNA sequence: TGTGCCAGCAGTCCAGGGGGCGGGGAGCAGTTCTTC. This gives the protein CASSPGGGEQFF.

V and J are TRBV5-1 and TRBJ2-1, with 7 bases matching TRBD1. Unmatched junction bases numbered 5, after V lost 2 bases and J lost 9 bases. The CDR3 is 13 amino acids. Germline values: CDR1 SGHRS, CDR2 YFSETQ. CDR3: CASSLIQGSEQFF. The CDR3 nucleotides are TGCGCCAGCAGCTTAATACAGGGGTCTGAGCAGTTCTTC.

This clone was counted a few times. The chain recombines TRBV11-2 with TRBJ2-7, with a tentative D call TRBD2 (5 bases). The germline CDR1 and CDR2 sequences are SGHAT and FQNNGV. V lost 2 bases and J lost 2, with 13 bases in between. This CDR3 region has 15 residues. CDR3 DNA sequence: TGTGCCAGCAGCTTATACTACCCGGGGACCTACGAGCAGTACTTC. This sequence encodes CASSLYYPGTYEQYF.

The rearrangement links TRBV15 to TRBJ2-7; D is perhaps TRBD2 (5 bases). V was shortened by 1 base and J by 4 bases, with 11 bases between the two germline ends. The CDR3 spans 14 residues. CDR1 and CDR2 (germline): LNHNV, YYDKDF (reference sequence). The CDR3: CATSRGGLLYEQYF. CDR3 in DNA: TGTGCCACCAGCAGAGGAGGGCTGCTTTACGAGCAGTACTTC. The whole variable domain, filled in from reference TRBV15 and TRBJ2-7, reads DAMVIQNPRYQVTQFGKPVTLSCSQTLNHNVMYWYQQKSSQAPKLLFHYYDKDFNNEADTPDNFQSRRPNTSFCFLDIRSPGLGDTAMYLCATSRGGLLYEQYFGPGTRLTVT.

In this sample, this clone turned up once. The CDR3 loop reads CASNDRPPRTDTQYF. The DNA for the CDR3 is TGTGCCAGCAATGACAGGCCCCCCCGCACAGATACGCAGTATTTT. The chain recombines TRBV28 with TRBJ2-3; possibly TRBD1 for D (6 bases). The germline CDR1 and CDR2 sequences are MDHEN and SYDVKM. The V and J ends lost 7 bases and 1 base respectively, with 15 bases between them. The CDR3 is 15 amino acids. The full variable domain, its missing parts supplied by reference TRBV28 and TRBJ2-3, is DVKVTQSSRYLVKRTGEKVFLECVQDMDHENMFWYRQDPGLGLRLIYFSYDVKMKEKGDIPEGYSVSREKKERFSLILESASTNQTSMYLCASNDRPPRTDTQYFGPGTRLTVL.

Here the CDR3 DNA reads TGTGCCAGTAGTATTGGGCAGGGGGGCCAAAATCAGCCCCAGCATTTT. It is translated as CASSIGQGGQNQPQHF. This chain connects TRBV19 to TRBJ1-5, with 7 bases fitting TRBD1. Losses at the gene ends were 3 bases for V and 4 bases for J; bases not matched to a gene: 9. This CDR3 contains 16 residues. Looked up from germline, CDR1 is LNHDA and CDR2 is SQIVND (reference sequence).